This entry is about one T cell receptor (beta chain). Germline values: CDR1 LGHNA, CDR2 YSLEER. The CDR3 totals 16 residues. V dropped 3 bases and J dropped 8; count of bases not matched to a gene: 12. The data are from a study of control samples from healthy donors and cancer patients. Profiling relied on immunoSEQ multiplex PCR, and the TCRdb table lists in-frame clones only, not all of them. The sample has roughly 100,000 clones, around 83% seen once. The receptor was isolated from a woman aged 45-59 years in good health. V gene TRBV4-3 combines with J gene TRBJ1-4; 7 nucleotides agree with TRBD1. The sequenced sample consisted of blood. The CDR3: CASSQSQGGVGEKLFF. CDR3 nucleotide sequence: TGCGCCAGCAGCCAGTCCCAGGGGGGCGTTGGAGAAAAACTGTTTTTT.